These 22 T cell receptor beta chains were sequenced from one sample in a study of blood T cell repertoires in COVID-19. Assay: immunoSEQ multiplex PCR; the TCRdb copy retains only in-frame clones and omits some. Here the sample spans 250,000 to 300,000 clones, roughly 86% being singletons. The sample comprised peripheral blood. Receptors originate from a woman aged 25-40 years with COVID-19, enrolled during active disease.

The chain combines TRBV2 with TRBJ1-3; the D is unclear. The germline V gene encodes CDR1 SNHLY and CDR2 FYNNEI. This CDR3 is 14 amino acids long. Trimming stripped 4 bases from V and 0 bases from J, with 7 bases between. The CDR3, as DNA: TGTGCCAGCAGTGCTCCGAGCTCTGGAAACACCATATATTTT. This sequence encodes CASSAPSSGNTIYF.

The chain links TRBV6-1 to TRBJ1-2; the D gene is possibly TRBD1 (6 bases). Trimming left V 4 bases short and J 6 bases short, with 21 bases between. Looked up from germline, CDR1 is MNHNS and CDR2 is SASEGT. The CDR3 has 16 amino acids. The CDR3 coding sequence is TGTGCCAGCAGTGGTCCGGGACACGGAGTGGGTAATGGCTACACCTTC. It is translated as CASSGPGHGVGNGYTF.

Here the CDR3 reads CASSRAGANTEAFF. The CDR3 DNA is TGTGCCAGTAGTAGAGCAGGGGCGAACACTGAAGCTTTCTTT. This sequence joins TRBV19 and TRBJ1-1, with D maybe TRBD1 (6 bases). The V gene lost 4 bases and the J gene lost 1 base, with 10 bases spanning the gap. This CDR3 spans 14 amino acids. Germline V gives CDR1 LNHDA, CDR2 SQIVND (reference sequence).

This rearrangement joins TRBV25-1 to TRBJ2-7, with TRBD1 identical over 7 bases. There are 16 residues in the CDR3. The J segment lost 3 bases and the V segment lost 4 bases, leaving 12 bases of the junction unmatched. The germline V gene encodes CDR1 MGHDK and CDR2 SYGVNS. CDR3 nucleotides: TGTGCCAGCAGTGGGACAGGCCATGAAGGTGTCTACGAGCAGTACTTC. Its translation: CASSGTGHEGVYEQYF.

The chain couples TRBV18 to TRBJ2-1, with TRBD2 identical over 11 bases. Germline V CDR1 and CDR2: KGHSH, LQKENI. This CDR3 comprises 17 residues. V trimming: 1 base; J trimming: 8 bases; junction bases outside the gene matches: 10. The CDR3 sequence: CASSPRTSGSFIDEQFF. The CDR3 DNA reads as TGTGCCAGCTCACCACGGACTAGCGGGTCCTTCATCGATGAGCAGTTCTTC. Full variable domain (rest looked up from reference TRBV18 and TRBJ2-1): NAGVMQNPRHLVRRRGQEARLRCSPMKGHSHVYWYRQLPEEGLKFMVYLQKENIIDESGMPKERFSAEFPKEGPSILRIQQVVRGDSAAYFCASSPRTSGSFIDEQFFGPGTRLTVL.

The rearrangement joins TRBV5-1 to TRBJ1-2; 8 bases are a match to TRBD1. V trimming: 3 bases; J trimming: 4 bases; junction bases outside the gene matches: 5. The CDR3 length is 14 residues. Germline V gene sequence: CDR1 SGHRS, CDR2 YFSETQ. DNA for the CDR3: TGCGCCAGCAGCTCCCTACAGGGGGTCTATGGCTACACCTTC. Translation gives CASSSLQGVYGYTF.

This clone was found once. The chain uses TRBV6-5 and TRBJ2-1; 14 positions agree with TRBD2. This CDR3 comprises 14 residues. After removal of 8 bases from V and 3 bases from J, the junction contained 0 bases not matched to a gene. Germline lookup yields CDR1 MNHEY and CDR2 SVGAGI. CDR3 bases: TGTGCCAGCGGGACTAGCGGGGGCTACAATGAGCAGTTCTTC. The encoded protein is CASGTSGGYNEQFF.

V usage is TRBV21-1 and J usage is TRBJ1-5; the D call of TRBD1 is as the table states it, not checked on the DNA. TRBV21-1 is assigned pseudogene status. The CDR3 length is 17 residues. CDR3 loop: CASSKGRTDEDNQPQHF. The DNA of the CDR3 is TGTGCCAGCAGCAAAGGGAGGACAGACGAAGACAATCAGCCCCAGCATTTT.

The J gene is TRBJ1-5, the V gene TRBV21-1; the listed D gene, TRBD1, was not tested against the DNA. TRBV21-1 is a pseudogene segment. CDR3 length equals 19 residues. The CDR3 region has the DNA TGTGCCAGCAGCAAAGTGAACAGGGGAAAGGTGTATAGCAATCAGCCCCAGCATTTT. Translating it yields CASSKVNRGKVYSNQPQHF.

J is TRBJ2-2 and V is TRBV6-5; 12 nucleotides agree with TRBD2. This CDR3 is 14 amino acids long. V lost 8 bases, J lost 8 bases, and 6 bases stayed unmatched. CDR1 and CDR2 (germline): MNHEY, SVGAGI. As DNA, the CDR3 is TGTGCCAGCCGCCGGACTAGCGGGGCTGGGGAGCTGTTTTTT. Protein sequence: CASRRTSGAGELFF.

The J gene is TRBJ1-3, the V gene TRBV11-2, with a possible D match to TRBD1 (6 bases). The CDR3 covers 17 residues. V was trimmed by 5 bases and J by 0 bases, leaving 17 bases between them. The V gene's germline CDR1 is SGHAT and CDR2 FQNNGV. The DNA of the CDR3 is TGTGCCAGCAGCCAGGGGCTCCCTAACTTCTCTGGAAACACCATATATTTT. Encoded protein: CASSQGLPNFSGNTIYF.

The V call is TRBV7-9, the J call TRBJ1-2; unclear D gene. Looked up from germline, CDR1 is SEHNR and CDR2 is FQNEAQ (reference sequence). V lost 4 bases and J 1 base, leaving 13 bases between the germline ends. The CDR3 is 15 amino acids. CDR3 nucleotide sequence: TGTGCCAGCAGCTCCACCGGGTCCCTTAACTATGGCTACACCTTC. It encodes CASSSTGSLNYGYTF.

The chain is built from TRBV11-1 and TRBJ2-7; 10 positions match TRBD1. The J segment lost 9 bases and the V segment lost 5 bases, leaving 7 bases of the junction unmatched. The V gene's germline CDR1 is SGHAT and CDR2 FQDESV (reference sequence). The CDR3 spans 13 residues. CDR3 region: CASSRDRGKAQYF. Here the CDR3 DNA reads TGTGCCAGCAGCCGGGACAGGGGAAAGGCGCAGTACTTC.

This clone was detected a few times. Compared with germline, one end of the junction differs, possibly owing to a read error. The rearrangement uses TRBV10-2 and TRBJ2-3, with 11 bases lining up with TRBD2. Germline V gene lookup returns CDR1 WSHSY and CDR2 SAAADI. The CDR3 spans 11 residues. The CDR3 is CASLAGGISNF. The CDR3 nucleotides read TGCGCCAGTCTAGCGGGGGGCATAAGCAATTTT.

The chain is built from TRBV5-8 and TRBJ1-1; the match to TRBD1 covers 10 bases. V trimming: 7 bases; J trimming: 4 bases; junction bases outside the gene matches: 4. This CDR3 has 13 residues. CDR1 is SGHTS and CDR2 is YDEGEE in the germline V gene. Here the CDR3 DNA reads TGTGCCAGCGGTAGACAGGGGGCCACTGAAGCTTTCTTT. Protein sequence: CASGRQGATEAFF.

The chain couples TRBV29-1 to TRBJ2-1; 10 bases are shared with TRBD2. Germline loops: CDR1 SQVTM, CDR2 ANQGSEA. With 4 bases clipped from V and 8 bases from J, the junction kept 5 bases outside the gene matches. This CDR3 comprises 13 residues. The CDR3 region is CSVGTSGVYEQFF. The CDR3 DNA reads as TGCAGCGTTGGAACTAGCGGGGTCTATGAGCAGTTCTTC.

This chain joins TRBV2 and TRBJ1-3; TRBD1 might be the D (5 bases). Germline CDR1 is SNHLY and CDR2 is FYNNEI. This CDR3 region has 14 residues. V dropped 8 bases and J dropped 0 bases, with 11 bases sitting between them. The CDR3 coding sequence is TGTGCCAGCCTACAGGCCAGCTCTGGAAACACCATATATTTT. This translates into CASLQASSGNTIYF.

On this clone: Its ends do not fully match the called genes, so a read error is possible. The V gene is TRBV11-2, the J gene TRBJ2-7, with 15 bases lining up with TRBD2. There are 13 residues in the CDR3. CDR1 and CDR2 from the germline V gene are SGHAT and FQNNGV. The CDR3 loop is CASSLAGTSGGPF. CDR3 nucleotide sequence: TGTGCCAGCAGCTTAGCCGGGACTAGCGGGGGGCCCTTC.

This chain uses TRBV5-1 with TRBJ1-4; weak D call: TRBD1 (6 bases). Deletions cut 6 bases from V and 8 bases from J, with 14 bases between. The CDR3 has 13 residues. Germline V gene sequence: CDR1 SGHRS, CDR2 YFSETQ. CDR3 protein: CASTGTPEEKLFF. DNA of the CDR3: TGCGCCAGCACCGGGACACCCGAGGAAAAACTGTTTTTT.

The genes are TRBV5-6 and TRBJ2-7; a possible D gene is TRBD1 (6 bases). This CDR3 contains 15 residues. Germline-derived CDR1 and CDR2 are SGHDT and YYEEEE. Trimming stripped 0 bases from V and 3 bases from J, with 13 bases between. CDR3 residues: CASSLGQAFVYEQYF. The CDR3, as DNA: TGTGCCAGCAGCTTGGGACAGGCGTTCGTCTACGAGCAGTACTTC.

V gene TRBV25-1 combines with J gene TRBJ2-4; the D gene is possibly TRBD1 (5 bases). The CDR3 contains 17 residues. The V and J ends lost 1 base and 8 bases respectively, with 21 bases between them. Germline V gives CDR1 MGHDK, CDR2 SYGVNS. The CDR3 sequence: CASSESIGRPGPDIQYF. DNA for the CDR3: TGTGCCAGCAGTGAATCCATAGGTCGTCCAGGGCCGGACATTCAGTACTTC.

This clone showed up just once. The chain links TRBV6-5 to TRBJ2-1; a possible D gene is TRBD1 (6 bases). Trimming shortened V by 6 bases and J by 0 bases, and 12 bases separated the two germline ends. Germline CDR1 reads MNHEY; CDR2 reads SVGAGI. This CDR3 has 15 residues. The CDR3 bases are TGTGCCAGCAGCCGACGAGGGGGCTCCTACAATGAGCAGTTCTTC. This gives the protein CASSRRGGSYNEQFF.